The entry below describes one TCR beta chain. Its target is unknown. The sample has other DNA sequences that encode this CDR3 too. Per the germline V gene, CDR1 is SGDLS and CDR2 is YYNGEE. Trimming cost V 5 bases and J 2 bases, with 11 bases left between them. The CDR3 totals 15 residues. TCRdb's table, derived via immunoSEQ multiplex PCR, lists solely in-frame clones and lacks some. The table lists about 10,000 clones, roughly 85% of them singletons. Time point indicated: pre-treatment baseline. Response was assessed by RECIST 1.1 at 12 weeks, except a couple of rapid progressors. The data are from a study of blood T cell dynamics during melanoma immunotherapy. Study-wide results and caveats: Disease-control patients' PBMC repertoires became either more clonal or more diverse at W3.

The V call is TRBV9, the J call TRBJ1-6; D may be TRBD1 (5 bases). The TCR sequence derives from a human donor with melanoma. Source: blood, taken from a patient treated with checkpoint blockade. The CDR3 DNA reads TGTGCCAGCAGAGGGGCTAGGGCCTATAATTCACCCCTCCACTTT. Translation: CASRGARAYNSPLHF.